This TCR beta chain was identified during a study of T cells after yellow fever vaccination. As concerns this clonotype: Its antigen remains unidentified.

Study-level results: In FACS-sorted repertoires, abundant clonotypes from the bulk population could appear as contaminants.

V was pared by 2 bases and J by 0 bases, with 8 bases between. CDR3 length: 14 amino acids. Germline V gives CDR1 SGHDT, CDR2 YYEEEE. TCR cDNA was made by 5'RACE template switching, adding a universal primer site and UMIs. TCRdb re-called the 5' RACE reads with MiXCR, one entry per CDR3 protein. The sample records approximately 300,000 distinct CDR3 sequences, approximately 9% being singletons. The source of this sequence is a man younger than 35 who received the YFV17D yellow fever vaccine. The chain carries TRBV5-6 and TRBJ1-2; D unresolved. Sequences were derived from PBMCs, sampled on the day of the first yellow fever vaccination. CDR3 in DNA: TGTGCCAGCAGCTTTGGGCGGCCTAACTATGGCTACACCTTC. This encodes CASSFGRPNYGYTF.